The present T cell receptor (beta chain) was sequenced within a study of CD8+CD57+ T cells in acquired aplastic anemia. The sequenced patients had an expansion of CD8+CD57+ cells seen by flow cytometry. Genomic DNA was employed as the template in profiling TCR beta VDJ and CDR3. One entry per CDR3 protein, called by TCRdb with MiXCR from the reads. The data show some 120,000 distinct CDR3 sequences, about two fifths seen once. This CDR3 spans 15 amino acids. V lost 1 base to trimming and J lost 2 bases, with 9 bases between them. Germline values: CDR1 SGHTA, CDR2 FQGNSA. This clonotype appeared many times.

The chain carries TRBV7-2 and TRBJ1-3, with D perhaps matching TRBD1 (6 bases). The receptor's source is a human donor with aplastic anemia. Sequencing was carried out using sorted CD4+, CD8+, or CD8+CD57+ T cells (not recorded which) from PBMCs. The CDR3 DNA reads TGTGCCAGCAGCTTAGGTCGGACAGCTGGAAACACCATATATTTT. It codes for CASSLGRTAGNTIYF. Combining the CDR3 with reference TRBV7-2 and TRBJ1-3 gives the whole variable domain GAGVSQSPSNKVTEKGKDVELRCDPISGHTALYWYRQSLGQGLEFLIYFQGNSAPDKSGLPSDRFSAERTGGSVSTLTIQRTQQEDSAVYLCASSLGRTAGNTIYFGEGSWLTVV.